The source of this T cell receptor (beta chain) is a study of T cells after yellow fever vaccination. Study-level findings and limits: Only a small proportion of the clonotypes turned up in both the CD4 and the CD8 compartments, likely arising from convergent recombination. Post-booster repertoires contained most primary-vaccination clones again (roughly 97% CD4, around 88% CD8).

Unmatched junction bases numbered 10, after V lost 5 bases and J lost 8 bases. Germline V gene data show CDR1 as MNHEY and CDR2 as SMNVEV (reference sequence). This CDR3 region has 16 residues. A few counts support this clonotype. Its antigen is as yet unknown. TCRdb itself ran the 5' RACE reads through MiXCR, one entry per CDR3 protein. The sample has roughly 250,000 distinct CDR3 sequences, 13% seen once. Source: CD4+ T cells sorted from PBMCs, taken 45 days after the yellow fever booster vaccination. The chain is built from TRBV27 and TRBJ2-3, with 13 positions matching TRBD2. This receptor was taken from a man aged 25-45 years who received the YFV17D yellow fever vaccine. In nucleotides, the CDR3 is TGTGCCAGCAGTCCCGGGACTAGCGGGATTCTCCTTACGCAGTATTTT. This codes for CASSPGTSGILLTQYF.